This T cell receptor beta chain was identified in a study of CD8+CD57+ T cells in acquired aplastic anemia. There are 14 residues in the CDR3. J was trimmed by 4 bases and V by 4 bases; bases with no gene match: 6. Germline-derived CDR1 and CDR2 are MRHNA and SNTAGT. The use of genomic DNA as template underpinned the TCR beta VDJ and CDR3 profiling. TCRdb fed the reads into MiXCR, producing one record per CDR3 protein. The sample lists about 160,000 distinct CDR3 sequences; just under 45% were seen once. Study-wide results and caveats: Overlap between patients and controls comprised twenty-nine CD8+ CDR3 sequences.

This clonotype has at least ten counts. What it binds is not known. The rearrangement uses TRBV6-4 and TRBJ1-1, with 7 nucleotides matching TRBD1. The sequenced material came from sorted CD4+, CD8+, or CD8+CD57+ T cells (not recorded which) from PBMCs. The sequence came from a human donor in good health. CDR3 residues: CASSASGGSTEAFF. The DNA of the CDR3 is TGTGCCAGCAGTGCTTCAGGGGGGAGCACTGAAGCTTTCTTT.